This T cell receptor beta chain was recovered during a study of CD8+ T cells in alopecia areata. Following extraction, RNA underwent reverse transcription to cDNA, which served as the sequencing template. Here immunoSEQ multiplex PCR was the method, and the copy in TCRdb shows in-frame clones only, minus some. The sample consists of 130,000 to 150,000 clones, approximately 80% of them appearing once. Regarding the study as a whole: Affected scalp, especially in alopecia totalis/universalis, had a higher clonality than normal scalp did.

Germline V lookup: CDR1 SGHDT, CDR2 YYEEEE. Trimming cost V 1 base and J 4 bases, with 9 bases left between them. The CDR3 loop spans 15 amino acids. Of note for this clone: The antigen remains undetermined.

The treatment was: oral pan-JAK inhibitor, 5-10 mg twice daily. Sorting of PBMCs yielded the CD4+ and CD8+ T cells. The sequence came from a human donor with alopecia areata. The sequences come from CD8+ T cells sorted from blood, collected at week 4, from a patient treated with tofacitinib. The V gene is TRBV5-6, the J gene TRBJ1-6, with D hard to call. The CDR3 DNA is TGTGCCAGCAGCTTGACAACTGGGTATAATTCACCCCTCCACTTT. Its protein product is CASSLTTGYNSPLHF.